These T cell receptor beta chains were read from a single sample in a study of regulatory dendritic cells for organ transplantation. Libraries were prepared by immunoSEQ multiplex PCR; TCRdb keeps only in-frame clonotypes and omits some of them. The sample contains about 29,000 clones, roughly 85% of which appear only once. The sequencing input was naive CD4+ T cells from blood. Every receptor here comes from a human donor in good health. CDR3s include the opening cysteine and the closing phenylalanine or tryptophan. A D gene is named only where the DNA matches it firmly. Not every row has a clone size; where given, it reads once, few, many or a size class.

CDR3 DNA	CDR3 protein	V gene	J gene	D gene	clone size
TGTGCCAGCAGTTTGGCGGGACAGGGTAGGGGTGAGCAGTTCTTC	CASSLAGQGRGEQFF	TRBV28	TRBJ2-1	TRBD1	NA
TGTGCCAGCAGTGAATATGGGACAGAAAAACTGTTTTTT	CASSEYGTEKLFF	TRBV6-1	TRBJ1-4	NA	NA
TGCGCCAGCAGCTTGGCAACAGGGCTTAATTCACCCCTCCACTTT	CASSLATGLNSPLHF	TRBV5-1	TRBJ1-6	NA	NA
TGTGCCAGCAGCAGGGACAGGGACGAGACCCAGTACTTC	CASSRDRDETQYF	TRBV7-3	TRBJ2-5	TRBD1	NA
TGTGCCAGTAGTCTAGCCGGACTAGCGGGGGGGGGAGTCTACGAGCAGTACTTC	CASSLAGLAGGGVYEQYF	TRBV19	TRBJ2-7	TRBD2	NA
TGTGCCAGCAGCGGTTCAGGGGGCGCGGCTAATGAAAAACTGTTTTTT	CASSGSGGAANEKLFF	TRBV9	TRBJ1-4	TRBD1	NA
TGTGCCAGCAGTTACACGCACAGGGTAGACTACGAGCAGTACTTC	CASSYTHRVDYEQYF	TRBV6-5	TRBJ2-7	NA	NA
TGTGCCAGCAGCTGGGGGGAGGGGATGAACACTGAAGCTTTCTTT	CASSWGEGMNTEAFF	TRBV7-9	TRBJ1-1	NA	NA
TGTGCCAGCAGCCCCTCGGACAGTCGAAACATTCAGTACTTC	CASSPSDSRNIQYF	TRBV9	TRBJ2-4	NA	NA
TGTGCCAGCTCACCACTCCTACAGGGGGCAACTGAAGCTTTCTTT	CASSPLLQGATEAFF	TRBV18	TRBJ1-1	TRBD1	NA
TGTGCCAGCAGCTTTGGACAGGATTTCTACAATGAGCAGTTCTTC	CASSFGQDFYNEQFF	TRBV9	TRBJ2-1	TRBD1	NA
TGCAGCGTTGGGACAGGAGATGCCCGGGGCGAGCAGTACTTC	CSVGTGDARGEQYF	TRBV29-1	TRBJ2-7	TRBD1	NA
TGTGCCAGCAGCCACCAATCTAGCGGGAGCTCCTACAATGAGCAGTTCTTC	CASSHQSSGSSYNEQFF	TRBV7-2	TRBJ2-1	TRBD2	NA
TGCAGCGGTTACTCGGGGGAGAACACTGAAGCTTTCTTT	CSGYSGENTEAFF	TRBV29-1	TRBJ1-1	NA	NA
TGTGCCAGCAGCTTATTATTCGGGGAAAATGAAAAACTGTTTTTT	CASSLLFGENEKLFF	TRBV7-2	TRBJ1-4	NA	NA
TGTGCCAGCAGTTACTCGGCTAGCGGCTCCTACGAGCAGTACTTC	CASSYSASGSYEQYF	TRBV6-5	TRBJ2-7	TRBD2	NA
TGTGCCAGCAGCTCCCGGGGTAGCGGGATACCAATTTCGGATACGCAGTATTTT	CASSSRGSGIPISDTQYF	TRBV7-2	TRBJ2-3	TRBD2	NA
TGTGCCAGCTCGGACAGCTTCTCCTACAATGAGCAGTTCTTC	CASSDSFSYNEQFF	TRBV5-4	TRBJ2-1	NA	NA
TGTGCCAGCAGCCCAGGACTAGCGGGGGCGAAAGAGACCCAGTACTTC	CASSPGLAGAKETQYF	TRBV7-7	TRBJ2-5	TRBD2	few